These 8 T cell receptor beta chains came from one sample sequenced in a study of blood T cells in healthy people across ages. Combining a sample-barcoded 5' primer with a J-beta primer mix, a second PCR ran for about 6 to 12 cycles. Using its own MiXCR run on the 5' RACE reads, TCRdb lists one record per CDR3 protein. Among about 1 million distinct CDR3 sequences listed, more than 40% were seen once. The sequenced sample consisted of blood. These receptors were obtained from a woman aged 60 to 75 in good health.

The chain employs TRBV11-3 and TRBJ2-1; 9 bases match TRBD2. Germline lookup yields CDR1 SGHNT and CDR2 YENEEA. The CDR3 loop spans 17 amino acids. Trimming cost V 1 base and J 0 bases; bases outside gene matches: 4. CDR3 residues: CASSLGLAASSYNEQFF. The CDR3 nucleotides read TGTGCCAGCAGCTTAGGACTAGCGGCTAGCTCCTACAATGAGCAGTTCTTC.

The chain couples TRBV15 to TRBJ1-2; possibly TRBD1 for D (5 bases). This CDR3 has 22 residues. Trimming removed 0 bases at V and 9 bases at J, with 38 bases between. Germline lookup yields CDR1 LNHNV and CDR2 YYDKDF (reference sequence). The CDR3, as DNA: TGTGCCACCAGCAGAGACCCCGGGACCCCTAAACCGAAGACGGTTTCGCGATGGAGCTACACCTTC. Its translation is CATSRDPGTPKPKTVSRWSYTF. The variable domain in full, completed from reference TRBV15 and TRBJ1-2, reads DAMVIQNPRYQVTQFGKPVTLSCSQTLNHNVMYWYQQKSSQAPKLLFHYYDKDFNNEADTPDNFQSRRPNTSFCFLDIRSPGLGDTAMYLCATSRDPGTPKPKTVSRWSYTFGSGTRLTVV.

This clonotype was observed a few times. The chain recombines TRBV7-3 with TRBJ2-3; possibly TRBD2 for D (5 bases). This CDR3 has 14 residues. Trimming shortened V by 6 bases and J by 6 bases, and 16 bases separated the two germline ends. From germline, CDR1 is SGHTA and CDR2 FQGTGA. CDR3 in DNA: TGTGCCAGCAGTCTTGGACTGGTCACGGATACGCAGTATTTT. Translated: CASSLGLVTDTQYF.

V usage is TRBV2 and J usage is TRBJ2-6; D is possibly TRBD2 (5 bases). The germline CDR1 and CDR2 sequences are SNHLY and FYNNEI. Between the trimmed V and J ends, which lost 4 bases and 4 bases, there was a span of 11 bases. There are 15 residues in the CDR3. Written as DNA, the CDR3 is TGTGCCAGCAGTGTTGGACTCCAGGGGGCCAACGTCCTGACTTTC. Amino acids: CASSVGLQGANVLTF.

The chain recombines TRBV5-1 with TRBJ2-5; D remains unclear. The DNA end lines up better with TRBJ2-7; the J call may be wrong. Germline V gene sequence: CDR1 SGHRS, CDR2 YFSETQ. The CDR3 runs to 14 residues. CDR3 region: CASSLETVSREQYF. The CDR3 DNA reads as TGCGCCAGCAGCTTGGAAACGGTTAGTCGCGAGCAGTACTTC.

V gene TRBV7-9 combines with J gene TRBJ2-7; D may be TRBD1 or TRBD2 (5 bases each). CDR1 and CDR2 (germline): SEHNR, FQNEAQ (reference sequence). The V end lost 2 bases, the J end lost 4 bases, and 12 bases lay between the germline ends. This CDR3 has 14 amino acids. CDR3 sequence: CASSLQGTGYEQYF. DNA for the CDR3: TGTGCCAGCAGCTTACAGGGAACGGGGTACGAGCAGTACTTC.

The rearrangement links TRBV12-3 or TRBV12-4 to TRBJ2-3; 9 bases are shared with TRBD1. With V trimmed by 3 bases and J by 2 bases, 6 bases remained unmatched. The CDR3 covers 16 residues. CDR3 sequence: CASSLGGTGPTDTQYF. CDR3 in DNA: TGTGCCAGCAGTTTGGGAGGGACAGGGCCCACAGATACGCAGTATTTT.

V usage is TRBV7-8 and J usage is TRBJ2-3; either TRBD1 or TRBD2 may fit D (5 bases each). This CDR3 comprises 15 residues. Trimming took 5 bases from V and 0 from J, leaving 12 bases between them. Germline CDR1 reads SGHVS; CDR2 reads FQNEAQ. The CDR3 DNA reads as TGTGCCAGCAGCCAGGGACCACAAAGCACAGATACGCAGTATTTT. Protein product: CASSQGPQSTDTQYF.